The clone carrying this T cell receptor (beta chain) was detected a few times. Relative to the germline gene, one junction end is altered; a read error may explain this. Until they underwent thyroid surgery, no patient had received any treatment. Through MiXCR, TCRdb re-clonotyped the PCR reads. The sample carries 15,000 to 18,000 clones, around 25% recorded once. This entry belongs to a study of metastatic and nonmetastatic thyroid tumors. The germline gives CDR1 MRHNA, CDR2 SNTAGT. This CDR3 is built from 13 residues. Sequenced input: tumor tissue. The V call is TRBV6-4, the J call TRBJ2-2; tentative D call: TRBD2 (5 bases). This clonotype originated in a female donor with papillary thyroid cancer or a benign thyroid nodule (not recorded which). Some clones in this sample may be carry-over from other donors' samples. The CDR3 sequence: CASSDSEAGDLFF. The CDR3 nucleotides read TGTGCCAGCAGTGACTCGGAAGCCGGGGATCTGTTTTTT.